Shown below are 24 T cell receptor beta chains from a single sample sequenced in a study of OX40 agonist ivuxolimab in advanced cancers. Generated by immunoSEQ multiplex PCR, the TCRdb table keeps only in-frame clones and is missing some. This sample yields tens of thousands of clones, of which approximately 80% are seen a single time; 1.5% to 2% belongs to the top ten. The sequences come from CD4+ or CD8+ T cells sorted from blood, collected in a trial of the OX40 agonist ivuxolimab. These receptors were collected from an adult with an advanced solid tumor such as melanoma, head and neck, liver or kidney cancer.

V is TRBV10-1 and J is TRBJ2-1, with 10 bases that match TRBD2. V gave up 3 bases and J gave up 0 bases; unmatched junction bases: 5. This CDR3 contains 17 residues. CDR1 and CDR2 (germline): WNHNN, SYGVQD (reference sequence). The CDR3, as DNA: TGCGCCAGCAGTGATGGACTAGCGGCAAGCTCCTACAATGAGCAGTTCTTC. Translation gives CASSDGLAASSYNEQFF.

This rearrangement joins TRBV20-1 to TRBJ2-7; no reliable D call. Looked up from germline, CDR1 is DFQATT and CDR2 is SNEGSKA (reference sequence). Between the trimmed V and J ends, which lost 5 bases and 3 bases, there was a span of 5 bases. This CDR3 has 10 amino acids. CDR3 DNA sequence: TGCAGTGCTCTAATCTACGAGCAGTACTTC. This gives the protein CSALIYEQYF.

The rearrangement links TRBV2 to TRBJ1-2; perhaps TRBD1 as D (5 bases). Germline CDR1 reads SNHLY; CDR2 reads FYNNEI. The CDR3 consists of 12 residues. V lost 3 bases, J lost 7 bases, and 9 bases lay in between. Here the CDR3 reads CASSERQLGYTF. The CDR3 coding sequence is TGTGCCAGCAGTGAGCGACAGCTTGGCTACACCTTC. Variable domain in full (rest from reference TRBV2 and TRBJ1-2): EPEVTQTPSHQVTQMGQEVILRCVPISNHLYFYWYRQILGQKVEFLVSFYNNEISEKSEIFDDQFSVERPDGSNFTLKIRSTKLEDSAMYFCASSERQLGYTFGSGTRLTVV.

The chain employs TRBV10-3 and TRBJ1-1; 8 bases align to TRBD1. V shed 8 bases, J shed 3 bases, and the junction held 8 bases outside the gene matches. The CDR3 extends over 14 amino acids. Germline V gene lookup returns CDR1 ENHRY and CDR2 SYGVKD. CDR3 residues: CAICAGGGDTEAFF. For the CDR3, the DNA is TGTGCCATCTGTGCAGGGGGCGGGGACACTGAAGCTTTCTTT.

J is TRBJ1-5 and V is TRBV28; D not certain. Germline lookup yields CDR1 MDHEN and CDR2 SYDVKM. Trimming removed 3 bases at V and 4 bases at J, with 7 bases between. CDR3 length: 13 amino acids. The CDR3 sequence: CASSFLENQPQHF. Here the CDR3 DNA reads TGTGCCAGCAGTTTCTTAGAGAATCAGCCCCAGCATTTT.

The J gene is TRBJ2-3, the V gene TRBV5-5; 14 bases are a match to TRBD2. The ends lost 10 bases at V and 4 bases at J; junction bases unmatched: 5. Germline loops: CDR1 SGHKS, CDR2 YYEKEE (reference sequence). The CDR3 runs 14 residues. In nucleotides, the CDR3 is TGTGCCGCCTCGGGACTAGCGGGAGCAGATACGCAGTATTTT. This encodes CAASGLAGADTQYF.

The rearrangement links TRBV27 to TRBJ2-5, with a weak D call TRBD2 (6 bases). The CDR3 has 15 residues. V gave up 5 bases and J gave up 2 bases, with 15 bases separating them. CDR1 and CDR2 from the germline V gene are MNHEY and SMNVEV (reference sequence). The CDR3 loop is CASSTRRGPQETQYF. Here the CDR3 DNA reads TGTGCCAGCAGTACCCGGCGGGGACCGCAAGAGACCCAGTACTTC.

The chain carries TRBV30 and TRBJ1-1, with D unresolved. The CDR3 is 13 residues long. Trimming cost V 3 bases and J 1 base, with 9 bases left between them. Germline V gives CDR1 GTSNPN, CDR2 SVGIG (reference sequence). CDR3 protein: CAWRATANTEAFF. The CDR3 DNA sequence: TGTGCCTGGAGGGCAACAGCGAACACTGAAGCTTTCTTT.

This chain uses TRBV2 with TRBJ1-2; perhaps TRBD1 as D (5 bases). With 3 bases removed from V and 7 bases from J, the gap between germline ends came to 15 bases. Germline V gene sequence: CDR1 SNHLY, CDR2 FYNNEI. This CDR3 is 14 amino acids long. The CDR3 region has the DNA TGTGCCAGCAGTGAGACGGGGCCCAGATTTGGCTACACCTTC. Encoded protein: CASSETGPRFGYTF.

This sequence joins TRBV5-4 and TRBJ2-2, with D possibly called TRBD1 or TRBD2 (5 bases each). V was pared by 4 bases and J by 3 bases, with 7 bases between. The CDR3 contains 13 residues. Germline V gives CDR1 SGHNT, CDR2 YYREEE (reference sequence). The CDR3, as DNA: TGTGCCAGCAGCACGGGACACACCGGGGAGCTGTTTTTT. It is translated as CASSTGHTGELFF.

The V and J genes are TRBV4-1 and TRBJ2-2, with TRBD2 matching over 9 bases. CDR1 and CDR2 from the germline V gene are MGHRA and YSYEKL. The CDR3 totals 19 residues. V was clipped by 0 bases and J by 3 bases; unmatched bases: 11. CDR3 residues: CASSQEMGSSGRDTGELFF. CDR3 nucleotide sequence: TGCGCCAGCAGCCAAGAGATGGGTAGTAGCGGGAGAGACACCGGGGAGCTGTTTTTT.

V usage is TRBV7-2 and J usage is TRBJ2-5; D perhaps matches TRBD2 (6 bases). V lost 1 base to trimming and J lost 11 bases, with 17 bases between them. Germline V lookup: CDR1 SGHTA, CDR2 FQGNSA. This CDR3 is built from 14 residues. CDR3 residues: CASSLGGEDIEQYF. The CDR3 region has the DNA TGTGCCAGCAGCTTAGGGGGGGAGGATATAGAGCAGTACTTC. The entire variable domain, with the rest obtained from reference TRBV7-2 and TRBJ2-5, is as follows: GAGVSQSPSNKVTEKGKDVELRCDPISGHTALYWYRQSLGQGLEFLIYFQGNSAPDKSGLPSDRFSAERTGGSVSTLTIQRTQQEDSAVYLCASSLGGEDIEQYFGPGTRLLVL.

V usage is TRBV15 and J usage is TRBJ2-1, with a possible D match to TRBD2 (5 bases). This CDR3 contains 17 residues. The germline gives CDR1 LNHNV, CDR2 YYDKDF (reference sequence). Trimming took 0 bases from V and 5 from J, leaving 17 bases between them. CDR3 nucleotides: TGTGCCACCAGCAGAGATCGCCAGCCGGGAAGGGACAATGAGCAGTTCTTC. Translated: CATSRDRQPGRDNEQFF.

The chain recombines TRBV4-3 with TRBJ2-3, with 7 positions matching TRBD2. Trimming took 6 bases from V and 3 from J; bases not matched to a gene: 6. Germline V gene data show CDR1 as LGHNA and CDR2 as YSLEER. The CDR3 loop spans 14 amino acids. The CDR3 DNA sequence: TGCGCCAGCAGTCTCCGACTAGCTACAGATACGCAGTATTTT. Translating it yields CASSLRLATDTQYF.

The chain uses TRBV5-5 and TRBJ2-7; D gene uncertain. The V gene lost 0 bases and the J gene lost 2 bases, with 9 bases spanning the gap. The V gene's germline CDR1 is SGHKS and CDR2 YYEKEE (reference sequence). This CDR3 contains 14 residues. CDR3 nucleotide sequence: TGTGCCAGCAGCTTGGGGGTCCCCGCCTACGAGCAGTACGTC. Translation: CASSLGVPAYEQYV.

The chain links TRBV11-2 to TRBJ2-2; D gene uncertain. Trimming stripped 2 bases from V and 4 bases from J, with 8 bases between. The CDR3 has 14 residues. Per the germline V gene, CDR1 is SGHAT and CDR2 is FQNNGV. The CDR3 reads CASSLTVGTGELFF. CDR3 coding DNA: TGTGCCAGCAGCTTAACGGTCGGCACCGGGGAGCTGTTTTTT.

Only a few counts were recorded for this clone. This chain uses TRBV5-1 with TRBJ2-3; D call uncertain. V shed 5 bases and J shed 2 bases, with 12 bases lying between them. The CDR3 is made up of 14 amino acids. Germline V CDR1 and CDR2: SGHRS, YFSETQ. DNA for the CDR3: TGCGCCAGCAGTGCAAGCGCTCCCACAGATACGCAGTATTTT. This codes for CASSASAPTDTQYF.

The table lists this clone with a count of one. CDR3 sequence (DNA): TGTGCCAGCAGCGGAGGGGGTTTTAGCACTGAAGCTTTCTTT. Translating gives CASSGGGFSTEAFF. This rearrangement joins TRBV5-6 to TRBJ1-1; possible D gene TRBD1, 6 bases. Germline V gives CDR1 SGHDT, CDR2 YYEEEE. The germline V and J ends were trimmed by 4 bases and 4 bases, with 14 bases remaining between them. The CDR3 runs 14 residues. Based on the CDR3 plus reference TRBV5-6 and TRBJ1-1, the full variable domain is DAGVTQSPTHLIKTRGQQVTLRCSPKSGHDTVSWYQQALGQGPQFIFQYYEEEERQRGNFPDRFSGHQFPNYSSELNVNALLLGDSALYLCASSGGGFSTEAFFGQGTRLTVV.

This chain uses TRBV5-4 with TRBJ1-2; D is possibly TRBD1 (6 bases). The CDR3 contains 14 residues. Trimming shortened V by 1 base and J by 3 bases, and 10 bases separated the two germline ends. Looked up from germline, CDR1 is SGHNT and CDR2 is YYREEE (reference sequence). Here the CDR3 DNA reads TGTGCCAGCAGCTTGACAGGGAGGGACTATGGCTACACCTTC. Its translation is CASSLTGRDYGYTF.

The rearrangement joins TRBV7-9 to TRBJ2-5; 9 bases map to TRBD1. Germline CDR1 reads SEHNR; CDR2 reads FQNEAQ (reference sequence). CDR3 length: 17 residues. J was trimmed by 4 bases and V by 2 bases; bases with no gene match: 11. The CDR3 sequence is CASSLRPGGQGGETQYF. The CDR3 nucleotides are TGTGCCAGCAGCTTACGGCCGGGGGGACAGGGTGGAGAGACCCAGTACTTC.

This clone was seen a single time. The rearrangement uses TRBV28 and TRBJ1-1, with 7 nucleotides matching TRBD1. Germline lookup yields CDR1 MDHEN and CDR2 SYDVKM. The junction had 3 bases not matched to a gene; V was cut back by 0 bases and J by 5 bases. The CDR3 loop spans 14 amino acids. The CDR3 coding sequence is TGTGCCAGCAGTTTATGGCCAGGGGGGACTGAAGCTTTCTTT. It codes for CASSLWPGGTEAFF. Full variable domain (rest looked up from reference TRBV28 and TRBJ1-1): DVKVTQSSRYLVKRTGEKVFLECVQDMDHENMFWYRQDPGLGLRLIYFSYDVKMKEKGDIPEGYSVSREKKERFSLILESASTNQTSMYLCASSLWPGGTEAFFGQGTRLTVV.

The chain combines TRBV7-9 with TRBJ2-1; D is unresolved. This CDR3 has 12 residues. The V gene's germline CDR1 is SEHNR and CDR2 FQNEAQ (reference sequence). Trimming shortened V by 1 base and J by 8 bases, and 6 bases separated the two germline ends. The CDR3 spells CASSLVVYEQFF. DNA for the CDR3: TGTGCCAGCAGCTTAGTGGTATATGAGCAGTTCTTC.

The chain has TRBV7-6 and TRBJ1-5; D not resolved. The CDR3 covers 12 residues. Germline V gene data show CDR1 as SGHVS and CDR2 as FNYEAQ. V was clipped by 5 bases and J by 3 bases, with 5 bases between them. This CDR3 is CASSLLNQPQHF. In nucleotides, the CDR3 is TGTGCCAGCAGCCTACTCAATCAGCCCCAGCATTTT.

The chain combines TRBV2 with TRBJ1-5; D perhaps matches TRBD1 (6 bases). This CDR3 spans 16 amino acids. CDR1 is SNHLY and CDR2 is FYNNEI in the germline V gene. V lost 4 bases and J lost 1, with 14 bases in between. The CDR3 protein is CASSAVGAGSNQPQHF. For the CDR3, the DNA is TGTGCCAGCAGTGCTGTGGGGGCGGGCAGCAATCAGCCCCAGCATTTT.